This T cell receptor beta chain originates from a study of identical twins. Whole-study findings and limits: Beta out-of-frame sequences showed weaker excess twin sharing. Interpretation of the results relied on cross-sectional statistical analysis and not on following the same donors. Abundant beta clonotypes from cord blood had fewer insertions, unlike memory repertoires, which showed none.

TCRdb passed the 5' RACE reads through MiXCR, listing each CDR3 protein once. The repertoire consists of hundreds of thousands of distinct CDR3 sequences, with 8% to 9.5% occurring once and the leading ten covering roughly 6.4%. Comments on this clonotype: Its antigen remains unidentified.

This CDR3 is built from 14 residues. CDR1 is LNHDA and CDR2 is SQIVND in the germline V gene (reference sequence). V lost 6 bases and J lost 5, with 16 bases in between. A further study also used this sample, focusing on yellow fever vaccine responses in identical twins. That study adds: Twins' vaccine T cell responses reportedly seemed partly convergent and partly personalized.

Sequencing was performed on CD8+ T cells sorted from blood. This receptor was identified in a woman between 18 and 29 years old in good health. The chain combines TRBV19 with TRBJ2-5, with D perhaps TRBD1 or TRBD2 (5 bases each). CDR3 sequence (DNA): TGTGCCAGTAGGACAACCGGGACCGAGGAGACCCAGTACTTC. Its translation is CASRTTGTEETQYF.